The following is a T cell receptor beta chain sequence with its context. This clonotype showed up many times. This receptor's antigen is unknown. Per-base quality was not reported, and no clone a single base away is much larger than it. The V end gives up 6 bases and the J end 7 bases, leaving 14 bases in the junction not matched to a gene. The CDR3 covers 16 residues, taking in both the cysteine and the phenylalanine. The kept DNA is CDR3 alone, 48 bases in frame from the first base. The germline V gene supplies CDR1 MNHEY and CDR2 SVGAGI. Hyperthyroidism patients were aged 18 to 65 years and newly diagnosed, with disease duration of less than 2 months. The study excluded patients with uncontrolled infections, other autoimmune diseases, pregnancy or lactation. Diagnoses were established on the basis of clinical symptoms, serum thyroxine and TRAb, thyroid ultrasound, and orbital computed tomography. For progressor patients, blood was drawn at the first diagnosis of hyperthyroidism, before any ophthalmopathy symptoms had appeared. Ficoll-Paque density gradient centrifugation was used to isolate PBMCs from about 9 ml of fresh peripheral blood. Progressor patients were initially diagnosed with Graves' hyperthyroidism and developed ophthalmopathy during follow-up. Total RNA was extracted using Trizol reagent, and RNA quality was assessed on an Agilent 2100 Bioanalyzer.

This specimen comes from a study of T cells in Graves' hyperthyroidism and ophthalmopathy (dated by TCRdb to the late 2010s). Looking at the study overall: Peripheral blood samples were taken at the time of initial diagnosis, prior to any treatment. The paper describes TCR Vbeta CDR3 sequencing of some 130 peripheral blood samples, made up of roughly 45 ophthalmopathy patients, around 78 hyperthyroidism patients and 17 progressor patients. After blood sampling, hyperthyroidism patients were treated with methimazole at a starting dose of 30 mg daily, and ophthalmopathy patients were treated with high-dose intravenous methylprednisolone. The roughly 94 discovery patients were randomly split 7:3 into training and test sets. An independent validation cohort of under 20 hyperthyroidism patients and 17 patients who later progressed to ophthalmopathy tested prospective prediction of ophthalmopathy. TCR V-J signatures able to tell the groups apart were searched for in a discovery cohort of about a hundred patients, of whom under 45 had Graves' ophthalmopathy and 57 had stable Graves' hyperthyroidism. The study also compared thyroid tissue and blood T-cell repertoires from 5 to 7 Graves' hyperthyroidism patients.

TCR beta CDR3 regions were amplified from RNA transcripts. A first-round RT-PCR of the TCR CDR3 used the HTBI primer set with the Qiagen OneStep RT-PCR kit. Libraries were constructed in a second round of multiplex PCR, after which size selection and purification were carried out. Paired-end sequencing of the libraries was performed with 100 bp reads on an Illumina HiSeq2000. The published analysis was carried out like this. Raw data were processed with SOAPnuke, discarding reads with adapters, uncalled bases, mean Phred below 15, or no exact constant-primer or identifier match. COPE v1.2.5 was used to merge the high-quality paired reads, and each unique nucleotide sequence was defined as a clonotype. Clonotypes were aligned to IMGT TRBV, TRBD and TRBJ reference segments using MiTCR v1.1. The analysis was restricted to V-J combinations with a frequency above 0.0001, which together covered just over 98% of the repertoires. A TCS score was defined as the ratio between F50 (clonal expansion) and ExV (chaos), using BLOSUM62-based TCRdist between CDR3 peptides within each V-J. Welch's t-statistics and random forest reduced fewer than 550 V-J features to roughly 13, which were used in a naive Bayes classifier (R e1071). TCRdb took the public reads, trimmed them with fastp at Q25, ran MiXCR for clone calling and kept in-frame beta chains. Entries that share a CDR3 protein sequence are merged under the most common genes and DNA. Here the V and J calls rest on TCRdb's processing, not on the authors' analysis. The sample data list fewer than 45,000 distinct CDR3 sequences, and 40% to 55% of these were observed just once. The top ten clones comprise 6.2% of the sample.

General findings and caveats noted by the study authors: During validation, the model predicted progression to ophthalmopathy a median of approximately 6 months ahead of onset, with roughly 65% sensitivity and almost 75% specificity. Blood samples also contained most of the expanded thyroid clonotypes (frequency above 0.001), which suggests that blood repertoires may reflect thyroid immune responses. No statistical method was used to set the sample size in advance, and investigators knew the group allocation. In cross-validation, a model built on a 13 V-J signature told ophthalmopathy apart from stable hyperthyroidism with approximately 90% sensitivity and about 81% specificity, and in testing the same model reached 80%/75%.

The sequence joins TRBV6-5 to TRBJ1-2; TRBD1 matches 10 bases in the middle. Sequenced: blood. This TCR was recovered from a woman aged 45 to 65 with Graves' hyperthyroidism that later progressed to Graves' ophthalmopathy. The CDR3 protein: CASRSGQGYLRSGYTF. Here is the DNA: TGTGCCAGCAGGTCGGGACAGGGGTATCTTAGATCTGGCTACACCTTC.